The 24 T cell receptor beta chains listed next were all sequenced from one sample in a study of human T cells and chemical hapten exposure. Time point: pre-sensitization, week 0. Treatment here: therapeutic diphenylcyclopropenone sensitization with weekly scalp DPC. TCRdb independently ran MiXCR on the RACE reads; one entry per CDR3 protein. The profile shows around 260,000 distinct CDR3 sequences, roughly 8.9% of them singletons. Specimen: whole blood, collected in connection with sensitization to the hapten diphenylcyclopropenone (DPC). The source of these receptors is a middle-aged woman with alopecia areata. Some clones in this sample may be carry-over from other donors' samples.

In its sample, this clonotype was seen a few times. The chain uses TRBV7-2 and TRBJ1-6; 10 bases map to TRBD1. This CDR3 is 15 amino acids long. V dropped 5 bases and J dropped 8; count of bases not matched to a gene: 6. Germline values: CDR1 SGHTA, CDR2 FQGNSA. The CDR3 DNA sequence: TGTGCCAGCAGCCTAAGACAGGGGGCGTATTCACCCCTCCACTTT. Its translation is CASSLRQGAYSPLHF. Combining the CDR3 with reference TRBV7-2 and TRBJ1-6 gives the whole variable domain GAGVSQSPSNKVTEKGKDVELRCDPISGHTALYWYRQSLGQGLEFLIYFQGNSAPDKSGLPSDRFSAERTGGSVSTLTIQRTQQEDSAVYLCASSLRQGAYSPLHFGNGTRLTVT.

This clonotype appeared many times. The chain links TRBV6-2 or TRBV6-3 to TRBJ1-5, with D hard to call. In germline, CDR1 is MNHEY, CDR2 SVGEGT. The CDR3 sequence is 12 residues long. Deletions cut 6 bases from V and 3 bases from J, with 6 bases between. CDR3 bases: TGTGCCAGCAGCTTACCCAATCAGCCCCAGCATTTT. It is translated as CASSLPNQPQHF.

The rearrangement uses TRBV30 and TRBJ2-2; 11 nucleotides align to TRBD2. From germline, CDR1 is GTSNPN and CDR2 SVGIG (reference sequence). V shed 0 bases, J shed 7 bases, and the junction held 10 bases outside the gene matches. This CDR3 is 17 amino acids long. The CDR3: CAWSVLAGASLGGELFF. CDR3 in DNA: TGTGCCTGGAGTGTACTAGCGGGAGCATCTTTGGGCGGGGAGCTGTTTTTT.

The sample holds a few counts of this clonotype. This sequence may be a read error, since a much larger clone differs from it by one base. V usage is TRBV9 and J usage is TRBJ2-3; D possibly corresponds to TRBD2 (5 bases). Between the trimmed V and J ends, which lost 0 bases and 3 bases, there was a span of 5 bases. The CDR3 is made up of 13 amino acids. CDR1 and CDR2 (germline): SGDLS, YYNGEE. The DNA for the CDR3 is TGTGCCAGCAGCGTAGCGGGGACAGATACGCAGTATTTT. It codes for CASSVAGTDTQYF.

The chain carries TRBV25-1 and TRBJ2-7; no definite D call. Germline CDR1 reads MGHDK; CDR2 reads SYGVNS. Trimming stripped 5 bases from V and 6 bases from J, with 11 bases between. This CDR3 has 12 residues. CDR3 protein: CASSYFTGEQYF. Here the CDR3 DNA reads TGTGCCAGCAGTTACTTCACGGGCGAGCAGTACTTC.

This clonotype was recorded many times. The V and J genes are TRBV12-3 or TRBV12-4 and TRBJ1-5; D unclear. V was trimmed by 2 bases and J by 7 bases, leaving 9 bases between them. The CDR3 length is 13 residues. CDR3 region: CASSLRVYQPQHF. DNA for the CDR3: TGTGCCAGCAGTTTAAGGGTGTACCAGCCCCAGCATTTT.

For the CDR3, the DNA is TGCAGTGCTCCCAGTGGACAGGGGAGCTCCTACGAGCAGTACTTC. As protein: CSAPSGQGSSYEQYF. This chain links TRBV20-1 with TRBJ2-7, with 9 bases aligning to TRBD1. The CDR3 extends over 15 amino acids. Germline loops: CDR1 DFQATT, CDR2 SNEGSKA (reference sequence). After removal of 5 bases from V and 0 bases from J, the junction contained 8 bases not matched to a gene.

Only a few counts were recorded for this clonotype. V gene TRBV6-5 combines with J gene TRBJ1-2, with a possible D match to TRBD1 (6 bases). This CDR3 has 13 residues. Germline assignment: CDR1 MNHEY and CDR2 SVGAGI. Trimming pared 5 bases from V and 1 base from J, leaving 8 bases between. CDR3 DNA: TGTGCCAGCAGTAAGGACAGTAACTATGGCTACACCTTC. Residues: CASSKDSNYGYTF.

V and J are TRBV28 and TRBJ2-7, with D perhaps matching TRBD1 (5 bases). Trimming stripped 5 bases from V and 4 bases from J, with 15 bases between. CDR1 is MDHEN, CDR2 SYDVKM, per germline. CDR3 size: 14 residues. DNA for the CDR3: TGTGCCAGCAGTCCAGGACACTTTAATTACGAGCAGTACTTC. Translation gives CASSPGHFNYEQYF.

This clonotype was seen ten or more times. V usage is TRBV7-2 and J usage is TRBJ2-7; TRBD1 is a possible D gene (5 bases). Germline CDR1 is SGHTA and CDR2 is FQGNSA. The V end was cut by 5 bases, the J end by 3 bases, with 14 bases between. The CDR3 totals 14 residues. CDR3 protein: CASSVTGYLYEQYF. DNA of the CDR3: TGTGCCAGCAGCGTAACAGGTTACCTCTACGAGCAGTACTTC.

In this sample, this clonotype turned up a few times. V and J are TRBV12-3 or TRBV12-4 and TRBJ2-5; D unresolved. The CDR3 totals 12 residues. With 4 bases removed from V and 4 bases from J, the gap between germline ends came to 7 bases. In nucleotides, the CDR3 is TGTGCCAGCAGTTACGTGATAGAGACCCAGTACTTC. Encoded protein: CASSYVIETQYF.

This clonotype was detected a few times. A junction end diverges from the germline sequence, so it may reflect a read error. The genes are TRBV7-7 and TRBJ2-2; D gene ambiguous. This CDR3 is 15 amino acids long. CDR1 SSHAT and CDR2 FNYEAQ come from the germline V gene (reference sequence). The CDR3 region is CASSFGYSNTGELFF. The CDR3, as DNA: TGTGCTAGCAGCTTTGGCTACTCGAACACCGGGGAGCTGTTTTTT.

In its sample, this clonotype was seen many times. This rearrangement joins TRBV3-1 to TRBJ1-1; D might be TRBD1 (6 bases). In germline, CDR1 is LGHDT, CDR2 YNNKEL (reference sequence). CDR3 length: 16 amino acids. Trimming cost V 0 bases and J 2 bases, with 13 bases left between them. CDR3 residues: CASSQERLTGNTEAFF. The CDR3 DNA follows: TGTGCCAGCAGCCAAGAGCGCTTGACAGGAAACACTGAAGCTTTCTTT.

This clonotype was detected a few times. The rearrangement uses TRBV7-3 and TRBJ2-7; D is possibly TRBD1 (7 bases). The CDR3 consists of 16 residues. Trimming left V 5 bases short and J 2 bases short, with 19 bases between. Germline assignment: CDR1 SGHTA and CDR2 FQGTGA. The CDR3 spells CASSHQGGVATYEQYF. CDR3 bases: TGTGCCAGCAGCCACCAGGGGGGAGTTGCCACCTACGAGCAGTACTTC.

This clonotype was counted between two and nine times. This CDR3 is CASIEPAGQGQNEQFF. The CDR3 DNA follows: TGTGCCAGCATCGAGCCAGCGGGACAGGGGCAGAATGAGCAGTTCTTC. The chain employs TRBV2 and TRBJ2-1, with 10 bases lining up with TRBD1. Germline CDR1 is SNHLY and CDR2 is FYNNEI. The CDR3 has 16 residues. J was trimmed by 7 bases and V by 7 bases; bases with no gene match: 13.

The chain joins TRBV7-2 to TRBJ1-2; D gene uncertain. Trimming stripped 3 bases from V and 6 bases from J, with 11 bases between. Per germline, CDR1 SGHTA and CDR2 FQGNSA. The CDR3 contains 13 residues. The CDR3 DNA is TGTGCCAGCAGCTTTGGCCCTCCGCATGGCTACACCTTC. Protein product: CASSFGPPHGYTF.

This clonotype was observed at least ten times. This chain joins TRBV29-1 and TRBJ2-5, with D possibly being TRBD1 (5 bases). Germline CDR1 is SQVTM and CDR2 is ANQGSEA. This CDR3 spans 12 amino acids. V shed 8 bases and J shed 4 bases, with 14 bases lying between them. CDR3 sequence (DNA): TGCAGCCACGTCCAGGGTGGAGAGACCCAGTACTTC. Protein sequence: CSHVQGGETQYF.

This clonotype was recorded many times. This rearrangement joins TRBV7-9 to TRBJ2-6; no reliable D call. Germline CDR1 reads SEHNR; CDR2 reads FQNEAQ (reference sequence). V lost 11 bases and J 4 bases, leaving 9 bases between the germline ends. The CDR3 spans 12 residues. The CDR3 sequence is CAGEIGANVLTF. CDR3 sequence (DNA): TGTGCCGGGGAAATCGGGGCCAACGTCCTGACTTTC.

CDR3: CASRSGLVPYEQYF. The DNA for the CDR3 is TGTGCAAGTCGCTCCGGACTAGTACCCTACGAGCAGTACTTC. V gene TRBV12-2 combines with J gene TRBJ2-7; TRBD2, the D gene given by the table, was not confirmed from the DNA. TRBV12-2 is a pseudogene segment. CDR3 length equals 14 residues.

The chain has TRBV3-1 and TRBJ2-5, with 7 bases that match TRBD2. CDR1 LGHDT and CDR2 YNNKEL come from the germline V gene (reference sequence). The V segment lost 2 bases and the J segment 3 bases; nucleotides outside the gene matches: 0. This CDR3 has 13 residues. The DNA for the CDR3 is TGTGCCAGCAGCCAACTAGCGGAAGAGACCCAGTACTTC. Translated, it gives CASSQLAEETQYF.

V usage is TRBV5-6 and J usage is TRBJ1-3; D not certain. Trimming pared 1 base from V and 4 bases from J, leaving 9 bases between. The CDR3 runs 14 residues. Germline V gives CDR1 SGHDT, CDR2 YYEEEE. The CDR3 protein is CASSLRAPGNTIYF. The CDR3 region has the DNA TGTGCCAGCAGCTTGAGGGCCCCGGGAAACACCATATATTTT.

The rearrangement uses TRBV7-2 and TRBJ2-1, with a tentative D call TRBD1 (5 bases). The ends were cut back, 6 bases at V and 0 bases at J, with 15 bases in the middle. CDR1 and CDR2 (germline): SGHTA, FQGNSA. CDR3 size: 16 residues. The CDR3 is CASRVDSLYSYNEQFF. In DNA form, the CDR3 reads TGTGCCAGCAGGGTTGACAGCTTATACTCCTACAATGAGCAGTTCTTC.

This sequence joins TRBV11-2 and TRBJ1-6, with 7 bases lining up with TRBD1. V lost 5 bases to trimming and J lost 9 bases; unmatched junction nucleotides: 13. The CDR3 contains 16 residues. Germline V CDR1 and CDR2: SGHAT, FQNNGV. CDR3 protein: CASSPGGGSPRSPLHF. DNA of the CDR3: TGTGCCAGCAGCCCAGGGGGGGGTTCCCCCCGTTCACCCCTCCACTTT. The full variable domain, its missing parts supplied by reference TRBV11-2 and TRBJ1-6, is EAGVAQSPRYKIIEKRQSVAFWCNPISGHATLYWYQQILGQGPKLLIQFQNNGVVDDSQLPKDRFSAERLKGVDSTLKIQPAKLEDSAVYLCASSPGGGSPRSPLHFGNGTRLTVT.

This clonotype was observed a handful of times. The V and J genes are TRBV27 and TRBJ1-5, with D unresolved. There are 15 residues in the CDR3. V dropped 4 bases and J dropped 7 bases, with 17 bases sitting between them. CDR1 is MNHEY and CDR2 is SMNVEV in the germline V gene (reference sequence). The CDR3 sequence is CASSSGNPLSQPQHF. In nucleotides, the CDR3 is TGTGCCAGCAGTTCTGGGAATCCCCTGAGCCAGCCCCAGCATTTT.